This T cell receptor beta chain was recorded in a study of cytomegalovirus exposure and HLA in healthy donors. Study-wide background: HLA-typed donors contributed 80 million or so unique TCRs, which were held in an early data release. Regarding the study as a whole: TCR beta sequences numbering under 20,000 were associated with HLA alleles at 0.05 false discovery rate in a later analysis.

Donors were ostensibly healthy at sampling, although undocumented immune exposures were probable. Regarding this clone: Antigen: not known.

The CDR3 consists of 15 residues. Germline trimming cut 0 bases from V and 3 bases from J; bases unmatched to any gene: 4. The germline gives CDR1 LNHNV, CDR2 YYDKDF (reference sequence). PCR employed 60 Vbeta and 13 Jbeta primers. Measured with immunoSEQ multiplex PCR; TCRdb has only the in-frame clones, and not every one. The profile shows 150,000 or so clones, roughly four fifths of them singletons. The chain combines TRBV15 with TRBJ2-7; 8 nucleotides line up with TRBD1. The sample taken for sequencing was PBMCs. The source of this sequence is a woman aged 40-49 years in good health and CMV-seronegative. CDR3: CATSRDRGQGYEQYF. The CDR3 DNA sequence: TGTGCCACCAGCAGAGATCGTGGACAGGGCTACGAGCAGTACTTC.